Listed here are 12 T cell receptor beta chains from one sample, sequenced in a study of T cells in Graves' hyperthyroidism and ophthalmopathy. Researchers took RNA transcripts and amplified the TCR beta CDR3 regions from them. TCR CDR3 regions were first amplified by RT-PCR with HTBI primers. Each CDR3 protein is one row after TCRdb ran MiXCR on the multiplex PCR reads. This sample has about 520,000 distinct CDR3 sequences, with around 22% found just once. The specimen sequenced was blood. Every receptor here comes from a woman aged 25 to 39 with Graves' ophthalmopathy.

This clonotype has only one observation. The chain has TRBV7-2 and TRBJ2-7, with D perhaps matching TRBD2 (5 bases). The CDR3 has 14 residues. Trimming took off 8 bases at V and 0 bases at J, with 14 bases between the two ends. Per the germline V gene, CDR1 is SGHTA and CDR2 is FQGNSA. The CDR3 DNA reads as TGTGCCAGCGGCGCCGGAGGAATCTCCTACGAGCAGTACTTC. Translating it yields CASGAGGISYEQYF. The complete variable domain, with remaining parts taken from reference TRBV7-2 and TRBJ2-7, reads GAGVSQSPSNKVTEKGKDVELRCDPISGHTALYWYRQSLGQGLEFLIYFQGNSAPDKSGLPSDRFSAERTGGSVSTLTIQRTQQEDSAVYLCASGAGGISYEQYFGPGTRLTVT.

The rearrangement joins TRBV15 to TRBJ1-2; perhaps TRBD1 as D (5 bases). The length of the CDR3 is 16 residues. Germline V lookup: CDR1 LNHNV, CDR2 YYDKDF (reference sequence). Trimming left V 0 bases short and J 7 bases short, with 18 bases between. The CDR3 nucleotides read TGTGCCACCAGCAGAGATAGTACAGGATTAGGGACTGGCTACACCTTC. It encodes CATSRDSTGLGTGYTF. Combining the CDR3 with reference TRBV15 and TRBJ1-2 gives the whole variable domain DAMVIQNPRYQVTQFGKPVTLSCSQTLNHNVMYWYQQKSSQAPKLLFHYYDKDFNNEADTPDNFQSRRPNTSFCFLDIRSPGLGDTAMYLCATSRDSTGLGTGYTFGSGTRLTVV.

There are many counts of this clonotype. CDR3 amino acids: CASSFLGQTYEQYF. CDR3 in DNA: TGTGCCAGCAGTTTCTTGGGCCAGACCTACGAGCAGTACTTC. The chain is built from TRBV28 and TRBJ2-7; unclear D gene. CDR1 MDHEN and CDR2 SYDVKM come from the germline V gene. Trimming removed 3 bases at V and 2 bases at J, with 11 bases between. The CDR3 runs 14 residues.

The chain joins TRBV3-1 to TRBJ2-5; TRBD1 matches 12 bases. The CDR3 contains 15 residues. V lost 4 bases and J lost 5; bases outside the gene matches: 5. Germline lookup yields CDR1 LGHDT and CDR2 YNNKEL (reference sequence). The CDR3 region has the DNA TGTGCCAGCAGCCCCGGGACAGGGGGCTTTGAGACCCAGTACTTC. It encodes CASSPGTGGFETQYF.

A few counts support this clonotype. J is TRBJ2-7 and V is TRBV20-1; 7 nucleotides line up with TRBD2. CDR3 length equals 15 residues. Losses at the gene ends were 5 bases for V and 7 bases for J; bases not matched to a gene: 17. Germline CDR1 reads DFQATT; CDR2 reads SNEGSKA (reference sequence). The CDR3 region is CSAPHRQWEGREQYF. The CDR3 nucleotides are TGCAGTGCTCCACACCGGCAGTGGGAGGGCCGGGAGCAGTACTTC.

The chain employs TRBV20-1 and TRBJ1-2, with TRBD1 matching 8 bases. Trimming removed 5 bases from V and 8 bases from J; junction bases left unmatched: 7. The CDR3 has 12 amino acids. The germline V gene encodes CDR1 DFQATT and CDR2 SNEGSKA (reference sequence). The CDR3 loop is CSAPDRDCGYTF. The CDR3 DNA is TGCAGTGCTCCGGACAGGGATTGCGGCTACACCTTC.

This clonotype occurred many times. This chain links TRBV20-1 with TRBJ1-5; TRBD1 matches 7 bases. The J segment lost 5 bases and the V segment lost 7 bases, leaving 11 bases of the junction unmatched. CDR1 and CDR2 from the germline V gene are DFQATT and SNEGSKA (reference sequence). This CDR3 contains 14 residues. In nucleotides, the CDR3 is TGCAGTGGTTGGGACAGTGGGGGGGATCAGCCCCAGCATTTT. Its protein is CSGWDSGGDQPQHF.

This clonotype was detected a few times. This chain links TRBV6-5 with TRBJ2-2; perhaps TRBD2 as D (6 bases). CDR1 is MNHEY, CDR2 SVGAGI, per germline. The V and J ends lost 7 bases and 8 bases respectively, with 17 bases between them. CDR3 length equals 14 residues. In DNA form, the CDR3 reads TGTGCCAGCATTAGCGGAGAGATGGGAGGGGAGCTGTTTTTT. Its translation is CASISGEMGGELFF.

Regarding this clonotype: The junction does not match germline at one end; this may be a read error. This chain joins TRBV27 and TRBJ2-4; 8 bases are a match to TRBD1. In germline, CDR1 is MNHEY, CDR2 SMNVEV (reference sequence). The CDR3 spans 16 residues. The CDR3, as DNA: TGTGCCAGCAGTGTATCGTCCTCAGGGGGCTCGAACATTCAGTACTTC. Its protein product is CASSVSSSGGSNIQYF.

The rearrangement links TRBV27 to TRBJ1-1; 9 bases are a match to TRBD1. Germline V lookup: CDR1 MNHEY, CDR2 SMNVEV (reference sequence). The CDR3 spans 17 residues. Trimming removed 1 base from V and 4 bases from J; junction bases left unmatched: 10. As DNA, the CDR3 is TGTGCCAGCAGTTTATACGGTTGGGGACAGGGTTCCACTGAAGCTTTCTTT. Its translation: CASSLYGWGQGSTEAFF.

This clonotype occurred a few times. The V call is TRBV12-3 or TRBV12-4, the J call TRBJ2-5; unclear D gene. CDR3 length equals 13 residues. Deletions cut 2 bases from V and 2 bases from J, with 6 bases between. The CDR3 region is CASSLNLQETQYF. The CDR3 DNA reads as TGTGCCAGCAGTTTAAACCTTCAAGAGACCCAGTACTTC.

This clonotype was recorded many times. CDR3 coding DNA: TGTGCCAGCAGTTTTGCCTACACCAGGGTTTCCGACGAGCAGTACTTC. Its protein product is CASSFAYTRVSDEQYF. V usage is TRBV28 and J usage is TRBJ2-7, with TRBD1 as a possible D gene (5 bases). The CDR3 sequence is 16 residues long. Germline V gene sequence: CDR1 MDHEN, CDR2 SYDVKM. V was clipped by 3 bases and J by 5 bases, with 20 bases between them.